The TCR beta chain under discussion was sequenced for a study of CD8 T cells in Susac syndrome. The TEMRA cells underwent FACS enrichment, while the CD8+ and CD4+ T cells underwent negative isolation. CDR1 and CDR2 (germline): SEHNR, FQNEAQ (reference sequence). V dropped 1 base and J dropped 0 bases, with 12 bases sitting between them. The CDR3 runs to 16 residues. With random hexamers, reverse transcription was performed on roughly 0.5 to 1 ug of RNA. With immunoSEQ multiplex PCR, TCR beta CDR3 was amplified across 54 Vbeta and 13 Jbeta. TCRdb passed the immunoSEQ multiplex PCR reads through MiXCR, listing each CDR3 protein once. Among over 100,000 distinct CDR3 sequences listed, about 90% were seen once. This clonotype appeared once.

Sequenced sample: CD8+ T cells from PBMCs. This TCR came from a human donor in good health. The chain combines TRBV7-9 with TRBJ1-2; D uncertain. The CDR3 nucleotides read TGTGCCAGCAGCTTAGAATTCGGACGTACTAACTATGGCTACACCTTC. It specifies CASSLEFGRTNYGYTF.